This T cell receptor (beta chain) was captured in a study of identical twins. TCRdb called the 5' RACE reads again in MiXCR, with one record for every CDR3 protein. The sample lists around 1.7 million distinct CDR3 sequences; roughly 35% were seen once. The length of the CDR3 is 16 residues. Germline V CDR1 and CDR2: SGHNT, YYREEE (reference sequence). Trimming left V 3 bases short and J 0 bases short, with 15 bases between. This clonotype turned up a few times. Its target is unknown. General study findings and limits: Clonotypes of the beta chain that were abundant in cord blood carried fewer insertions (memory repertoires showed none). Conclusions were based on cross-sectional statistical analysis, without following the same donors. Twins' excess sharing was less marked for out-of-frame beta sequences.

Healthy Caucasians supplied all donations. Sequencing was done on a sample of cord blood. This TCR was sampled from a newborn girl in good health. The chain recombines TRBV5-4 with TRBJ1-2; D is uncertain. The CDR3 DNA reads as TGTGCCAGCAGCTCCGTCGGGGTCGGAGCTAACTATGGCTACACCTTC. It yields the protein CASSSVGVGANYGYTF.